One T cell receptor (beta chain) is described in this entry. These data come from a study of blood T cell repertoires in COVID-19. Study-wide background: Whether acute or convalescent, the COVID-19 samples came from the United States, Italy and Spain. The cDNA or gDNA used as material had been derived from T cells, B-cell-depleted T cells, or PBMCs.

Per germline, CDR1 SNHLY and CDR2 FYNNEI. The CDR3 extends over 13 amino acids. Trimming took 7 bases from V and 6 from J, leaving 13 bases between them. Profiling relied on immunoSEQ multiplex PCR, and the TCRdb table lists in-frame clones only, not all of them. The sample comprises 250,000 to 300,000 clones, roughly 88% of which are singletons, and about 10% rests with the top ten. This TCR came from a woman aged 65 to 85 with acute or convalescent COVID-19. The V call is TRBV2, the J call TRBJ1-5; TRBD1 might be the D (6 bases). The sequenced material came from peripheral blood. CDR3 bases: TGTGCCAGCAAAAGGTTACAGGGTCAGCCCCAGCATTTT. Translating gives CASKRLQGQPQHF.